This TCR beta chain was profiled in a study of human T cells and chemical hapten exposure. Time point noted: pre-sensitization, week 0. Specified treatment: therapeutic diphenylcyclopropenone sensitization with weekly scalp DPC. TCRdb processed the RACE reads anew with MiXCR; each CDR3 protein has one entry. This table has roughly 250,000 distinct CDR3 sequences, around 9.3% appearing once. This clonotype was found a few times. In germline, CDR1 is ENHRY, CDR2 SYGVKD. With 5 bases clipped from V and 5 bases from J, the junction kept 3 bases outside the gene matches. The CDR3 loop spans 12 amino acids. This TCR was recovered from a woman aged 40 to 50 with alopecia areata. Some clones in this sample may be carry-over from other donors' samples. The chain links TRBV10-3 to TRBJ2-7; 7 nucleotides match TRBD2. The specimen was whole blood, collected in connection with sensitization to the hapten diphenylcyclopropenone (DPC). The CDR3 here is CAISSGGNEQYF. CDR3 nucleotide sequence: TGTGCCATCAGTTCCGGGGGGAACGAGCAGTACTTC.